These T cell receptor beta chains were read from a single sample in a study of blood T cell repertoires in COVID-19. Libraries were prepared by immunoSEQ multiplex PCR; TCRdb keeps only in-frame clonotypes and omits some of them. The sample yields about 200,000 clones, around 86% seen once. The material sequenced was peripheral blood. Every receptor here comes from a man aged 60 to 75 who had recovered from COVID-19. Each CDR3 is given with its conserved first and last residue. The order of the fields is J gene, V gene, D gene, CDR3 protein, CDR3 DNA. The D gene is left open where the match is weak.

J: TRBJ1-5
V: TRBV18
D: TRBD1
CDR3: CASSEMDRESQPQHF
DNA: TGTGCCAGCTCAGAAATGGACAGGGAGAGTCAGCCCCAGCATTTT

J: TRBJ2-7
V: TRBV2
D: TRBD2
CDR3: CASRGDSGTSSYEQYF
DNA: TGTGCCAGCAGGGGGGATAGCGGGACCAGCTCCTACGAGCAGTACTTC

J: TRBJ1-2
V: TRBV6-5
D: TRBD1
CDR3: CASSLYGQGGYGYTF
DNA: TGTGCCAGCAGTCTTTACGGACAGGGGGGGTATGGCTACACCTTC

J: TRBJ2-7
V: TRBV28
D: TRBD2
CDR3: CASRSSRTSFSYEQYF
DNA: TGTGCCAGCAGATCTTCTAGGACTAGCTTTTCCTACGAGCAGTACTTC

J: TRBJ1-5
V: TRBV4-3
D: NA
CDR3: CASSQGAISNQPQHF
DNA: TGCGCCAGCAGCCAGGGGGCTATTAGCAATCAGCCCCAGCATTTT

J: TRBJ1-4
V: TRBV7-2
D: NA
CDR3: CASSQALNEKLFF
DNA: TGTGCCAGCAGCCAGGCCCTTAATGAAAAACTGTTTTTT

J: TRBJ2-2
V: TRBV9
D: NA
CDR3: CASKRWENTGELFF
DNA: TGTGCCAGCAAGCGGTGGGAGAACACCGGGGAGCTGTTTTTT

J: TRBJ2-4
V: TRBV5-1
D: NA
CDR3: CASSLMGGEAKNIQYF
DNA: TGCGCCAGCAGCTTGATGGGGGGAGAGGCCAAAAACATTCAGTACTTC

J: TRBJ1-4
V: TRBV3-1/TRBV3-2
D: NA
CDR3: CAVQGFREKLFF
DNA: TGTGCCGTCCAGGGGTTTCGGGAAAAACTGTTTTTT

J: TRBJ1-5
V: TRBV7-2
D: NA
CDR3: CASSSSPNQPQHF
DNA: TGTGCCAGCAGCTCTAGTCCCAATCAGCCCCAGCATTTT

J: TRBJ2-3
V: TRBV3-1/TRBV3-2
D: NA
CDR3: CASSQVGLKLGTQYF
DNA: TGTGCCAGCAGCCAAGTGGGACTCAAGTTAGGTACGCAGTATTTT